The 27 T cell receptor beta chains below come from one sample, sequenced in a study of blood T cell repertoires in COVID-19. Generated by immunoSEQ multiplex PCR, the TCRdb table keeps only in-frame clones and is missing some. Among some 80,000 clones, about four fifths were seen once, and the ten largest hold 3.5%. Material: peripheral blood. The receptors originated from a man aged 45-65 years with acute or convalescent COVID-19.

The J gene is TRBJ1-4, the V gene TRBV15, with TRBD1 matching over 9 bases. The germline gives CDR1 LNHNV, CDR2 YYDKDF (reference sequence). CDR3 length equals 14 residues. After removal of 3 bases from V and 4 bases from J, the junction contained 0 bases not matched to a gene. The CDR3 sequence: CATSRTGGNEKLFF. CDR3 coding DNA: TGTGCCACCAGCAGGACAGGGGGTAATGAAAAACTGTTTTTT.

The rearrangement links TRBV4-1 to TRBJ2-1, with D tentatively TRBD1 (7 bases). The germline V gene encodes CDR1 MGHRA and CDR2 YSYEKL. Trimming took 1 base from V and 7 from J, leaving 11 bases between them. This CDR3 comprises 14 residues. The CDR3 protein is CASSQAEGANEQFF. CDR3 coding DNA: TGCGCCAGCAGCCAAGCGGAGGGGGCAAATGAGCAGTTCTTC.

This chain joins TRBV14 and TRBJ2-1, with D maybe TRBD2 (6 bases). Deletions cut 0 bases from V and 2 bases from J, with 17 bases between. The CDR3 is made up of 18 amino acids. Germline values: CDR1 SGHDN, CDR2 FVKESK. The CDR3 here is CASSQDLWAGGAYNEQFF. In nucleotides, the CDR3 is TGTGCCAGCAGCCAAGATCTCTGGGCCGGGGGTGCCTACAATGAGCAGTTCTTC.

This sequence joins TRBV13 and TRBJ2-2; possible D gene TRBD2, 5 bases. This CDR3 comprises 13 residues. With 5 bases removed from V and 3 bases from J, the gap between germline ends came to 7 bases. Germline values: CDR1 PRHDT, CDR2 FYEKMQ (reference sequence). The CDR3 protein is CASSPGDTGELFF. The CDR3 DNA sequence: TGTGCCAGCAGCCCCGGGGACACCGGGGAGCTGTTTTTT.

This chain uses TRBV28 with TRBJ2-5; D might be TRBD2 (6 bases). The V gene's germline CDR1 is MDHEN and CDR2 SYDVKM. The CDR3 extends over 14 amino acids. V was cut by 4 bases and J by 1 base, with 10 bases left in between. DNA for the CDR3: TGTGCCAGCAGTTCGGGACTGCTCCAAGAGACCCAGTACTTC. Its translation: CASSSGLLQETQYF. Filled out from reference TRBV28 and TRBJ2-5, the complete variable domain reads DVKVTQSSRYLVKRTGEKVFLECVQDMDHENMFWYRQDPGLGLRLIYFSYDVKMKEKGDIPEGYSVSREKKERFSLILESASTNQTSMYLCASSSGLLQETQYFGPGTRLLVL.

The chain uses TRBV5-1 and TRBJ2-7; 10 bases are a match to TRBD2. Germline CDR1 SGHRS, CDR2 YFSETQ. The J segment lost 3 bases and the V segment lost 0 bases, leaving 3 bases of the junction unmatched. The CDR3 consists of 15 residues. CDR3 sequence reads: CASSLGLAGVYEQYF. CDR3 nucleotides: TGCGCCAGCAGCTTGGGCCTAGCGGGAGTCTACGAGCAGTACTTC. Variable domain in full (rest from reference TRBV5-1 and TRBJ2-7): KAGVTQTPRYLIKTRGQQVTLSCSPISGHRSVSWYQQTPGQGLQFLFEYFSETQRNKGNFPGRFSGRQFSNSRSEMNVSTLELGDSALYLCASSLGLAGVYEQYFGPGTRLTVT.

By share, this clone counts as medium-sized. V and J are TRBV3-1 (or the pseudogene TRBV3-2) and TRBJ2-3, with 7 bases aligning to TRBD2. CDR3 length: 16 amino acids. The V segment lost 0 bases and the J segment 1 base; nucleotides outside the gene matches: 4. CDR1 and CDR2 (germline): LGHDT, YNNKEL (reference sequence). CDR3 sequence (DNA): TGTGCCAGCAGCCAAGAACTGGCGGGGGGCACAGATACGCAGTATTTT. This sequence encodes CASSQELAGGTDTQYF.

The CDR3 DNA follows: TGTGCCAGCAGAATTTGGTTGGGAGACAGGGGGCAGGGGAGCTATGGCTACACCTTC. Protein sequence: CASRIWLGDRGQGSYGYTF. This chain links TRBV27 with TRBJ1-2; 10 positions match TRBD1. Germline loops: CDR1 MNHEY, CDR2 SMNVEV (reference sequence). CDR3 length: 19 residues. The V gene end was trimmed by 6 bases and the J gene end by 4 bases; junction bases not matched to a gene: 20.

The chain joins TRBV9 to TRBJ1-2; D perhaps matches TRBD1 (5 bases). The CDR3 covers 13 residues. Germline lookup yields CDR1 SGDLS and CDR2 YYNGEE. The V gene lost 4 bases and the J gene lost 6 bases, with 13 bases spanning the gap. The DNA for the CDR3 is TGTGCCAGCAGCCAGGGTGCCCGCGATGGCTACACCTTC. Translation gives CASSQGARDGYTF.

The rearrangement links TRBV7-6 to TRBJ2-2; 7 positions agree with TRBD1. There are 15 residues in the CDR3. Germline values: CDR1 SGHVS, CDR2 FNYEAQ. Germline trimming cut 6 bases from V and 3 bases from J; bases unmatched to any gene: 7. The CDR3 is CASRPGTADTGELFF. CDR3 nucleotide sequence: TGTGCCAGCAGACCCGGGACAGCTGACACCGGGGAGCTGTTTTTT.

This clone was found once. The chain has TRBV27 and TRBJ2-2; D gene ambiguous. V lost 6 bases, J lost 2 bases, and 13 bases lay in between. CDR1 MNHEY and CDR2 SMNVEV come from the germline V gene (reference sequence). The CDR3 covers 15 residues. DNA for the CDR3: TGTGCCAGCAGCGCGACTTACATCAACACCGGGGAGCTGTTTTTT. It yields the protein CASSATYINTGELFF.

This chain links TRBV27 with TRBJ1-2, with a weak D call TRBD1 (5 bases). Between the trimmed V and J ends, which lost 6 bases and 6 bases, there was a span of 14 bases. This CDR3 contains 13 residues. CDR1 and CDR2 (germline): MNHEY, SMNVEV (reference sequence). The CDR3 sequence is CASRPSGGDGYTF. The CDR3, as DNA: TGTGCCAGCAGACCATCCGGGGGGGATGGCTACACCTTC.

This chain links TRBV4-1 with TRBJ2-7; TRBD1 might be the D (6 bases). This CDR3 region has 18 residues. V lost 3 bases to trimming and J lost 1 base, with 22 bases between them. Germline V gene lookup returns CDR1 MGHRA and CDR2 YSYEKL. The CDR3 region is CASSQGRVGGLRSYEQYF. The CDR3 coding sequence is TGCGCCAGCAGCCAGGGCAGGGTAGGGGGTTTAAGGTCCTACGAGCAGTACTTC.

The chain recombines TRBV5-4 with TRBJ2-1; TRBD2 matches at 10 bases. Germline-derived CDR1 and CDR2 are SGHNT and YYREEE (reference sequence). This CDR3 is built from 14 residues. V was clipped by 4 bases and J by 6 bases; unmatched bases: 4. DNA of the CDR3: TGTGCCAGCAGCGACTGGACTAGCGGCAATGAGCAGTTCTTC. Its translation is CASSDWTSGNEQFF.

The V and J genes are TRBV7-8 and TRBJ2-3, with a possible D match to TRBD2 (7 bases). The CDR3 covers 17 residues. The germline V gene encodes CDR1 SGHVS and CDR2 FQNEAQ. The germline V and J ends were trimmed by 4 bases and 3 bases, with 20 bases remaining between them. The CDR3 here is CASSSEGGGAWTDTQYF. The CDR3 region has the DNA TGTGCCAGCAGCTCCGAAGGGGGGGGCGCTTGGACAGATACGCAGTATTTT.

This clone was counted a single time. The chain recombines TRBV5-5 with TRBJ2-1, with 9 bases lining up with TRBD2. The CDR3 consists of 15 residues. Germline lookup yields CDR1 SGHKS and CDR2 YYEKEE (reference sequence). J lost 5 bases, V lost 4 bases, and 7 bases had no gene match. The CDR3 region is CASSLSGRFDNEQFF. As DNA, the CDR3 is TGTGCCAGCAGCCTAAGCGGGAGGTTTGACAATGAGCAGTTCTTC. The variable domain in full, completed from reference TRBV5-5 and TRBJ2-1, reads DAGVTQSPTHLIKTRGQQVTLRCSPISGHKSVSWYQQVLGQGPQFIFQYYEKEERGRGNFPDRFSARQFPNYSSELNVNALLLGDSALYLCASSLSGRFDNEQFFGPGTRLTVL.

This clone was detected a few times. J is TRBJ1-5 and V is TRBV24-1; 9 bases line up with TRBD1. Germline CDR1 KGHDR, CDR2 SFDVKD. The CDR3 has 14 amino acids. J lost 6 bases, V lost 3 bases, and 2 bases had no gene match. As DNA, the CDR3 is TGTGCCACCAGTGATAACAGGGGGCTTCAGCCCCAGCATTTT. Translation: CATSDNRGLQPQHF.

Only a few counts were recorded for this clone. The gene calls are TRBV14 and TRBJ1-1; D is unclear. CDR3 length: 16 residues. Deletions cut 3 bases from V and 0 bases from J, with 14 bases between. Per germline, CDR1 SGHDN and CDR2 FVKESK. The chain's CDR3 is CASSQAGRELNTEAFF. The CDR3 DNA follows: TGTGCCAGCAGCCAGGCTGGGAGAGAACTGAACACTGAAGCTTTCTTT.

J is TRBJ2-2 and V is TRBV19, with a weak D call TRBD2 (5 bases). V was shortened by 6 bases and J by 1 base, with 15 bases between the two germline ends. The length of the CDR3 is 16 residues. Germline V gene lookup returns CDR1 LNHDA and CDR2 SQIVND (reference sequence). CDR3 coding DNA: TGTGCCAGTAGACCCCTTAGCGACGGGAACACCGGGGAGCTGTTTTTT. This gives the protein CASRPLSDGNTGELFF.

This clone was seen only once. V and J are TRBV5-4 and TRBJ2-7, with TRBD1 matching over 9 bases. There are 15 residues in the CDR3. J was trimmed by 2 bases and V by 4 bases; bases with no gene match: 7. Germline assignment: CDR1 SGHNT and CDR2 YYREEE (reference sequence). The CDR3: CASSTWDRVPYEQYF. The CDR3 nucleotides are TGTGCCAGCAGCACCTGGGACAGGGTCCCCTACGAGCAGTACTTC. The full variable domain, its missing parts supplied by reference TRBV5-4 and TRBJ2-7, is ETGVTQSPTHLIKTRGQQVTLRCSSQSGHNTVSWYQQALGQGPQFIFQYYREEENGRGNFPPRFSGLQFPNYSSELNVNALELDDSALYLCASSTWDRVPYEQYFGPGTRLTVT.

The CDR3 protein is CASSTQQNTEAFF. The CDR3, as DNA: TGTGCCAGCAGTACACAGCAGAACACTGAAGCTTTCTTT. The genes are TRBV6-6 and TRBJ1-1; D is uncertain. The CDR3 is 13 residues long. Trimming removed 5 bases from V and 1 base from J, with 8 bases in between. Germline V gene data show CDR1 as MNHNY and CDR2 as SVGAGI (reference sequence).

The chain recombines TRBV4-2 with TRBJ2-3, with D tentatively TRBD2 (6 bases). The germline gives CDR1 LGHNA, CDR2 YNFKEQ. CDR3 length equals 16 residues. Between the trimmed V and J ends, which lost 1 base and 3 bases, there was a span of 14 bases. The CDR3 loop reads CASSQVSRGATDTQYF. The CDR3 DNA is TGTGCCAGCAGCCAAGTGAGTCGCGGGGCAACAGATACGCAGTATTTT.

The chain is built from TRBV5-6 and TRBJ2-1; 7 bases fit TRBD2. The CDR3 length is 17 residues. Looked up from germline, CDR1 is SGHDT and CDR2 is YYEEEE. J was trimmed by 4 bases and V by 3 bases; bases with no gene match: 13. The CDR3 nucleotides are TGTGCCAGCAGCTGGGGCTCTATAGCGGGTGCTTACAATGAGCAGTTCTTC. The encoded protein is CASSWGSIAGAYNEQFF.

In DNA form, the CDR3 reads TGTGCCAGCAGTGAGACTAGCGGCGAGGTCTACGAGCAGTACTTC. Translated: CASSETSGEVYEQYF. The chain couples TRBV6-1 to TRBJ2-7; TRBD2 aligns across 9 bases. J gave up 3 bases and V 3 bases, and 6 bases lay outside the gene matches. Looked up from germline, CDR1 is MNHNS and CDR2 is SASEGT. The CDR3 consists of 15 residues.

The chain uses TRBV7-2 and TRBJ2-6; possibly TRBD2 for D (5 bases). The germline V gene encodes CDR1 SGHTA and CDR2 FQGNSA. V gave up 2 bases and J gave up 0 bases, with 5 bases separating them. The CDR3 consists of 15 residues. CDR3 amino acids: CASSLRDSGANVLTF. The CDR3 DNA follows: TGTGCCAGCAGCTTACGGGACTCTGGGGCCAACGTCCTGACTTTC. Full variable domain (remainder filled in from reference TRBV7-2 and TRBJ2-6): GAGVSQSPSNKVTEKGKDVELRCDPISGHTALYWYRQSLGQGLEFLIYFQGNSAPDKSGLPSDRFSAERTGGSVSTLTIQRTQQEDSAVYLCASSLRDSGANVLTFGAGSRLTVL.

The V and J genes are TRBV7-9 and TRBJ2-2, with unresolved D. This CDR3 is built from 14 residues. From germline, CDR1 is SEHNR and CDR2 FQNEAQ (reference sequence). Trimming pared 5 bases from V and 1 base from J, leaving 8 bases between. The CDR3 here is CASSLLRNTGELFF. The CDR3 nucleotides are TGTGCCAGCAGCCTACTACGGAACACCGGGGAGCTGTTTTTT.

The V gene is TRBV6-4, the J gene TRBJ2-7; 10 bases are shared with TRBD2. The CDR3 runs to 14 residues. The germline gives CDR1 MRHNA, CDR2 SNTAGT. V lost 6 bases to trimming and J lost 0 bases; unmatched junction nucleotides: 2. The CDR3 coding sequence is TGTGCCAGCAGGCGACTAGCGGGCTCCTACGAGCAGTACTTC. Protein product: CASRRLAGSYEQYF.